This T cell receptor (beta chain) comes out of a study of blood T cell repertoires in COVID-19 (dated by TCRdb to 2020 to 2022). A note on the overall study: The collaborator samples originated in the United States, Italy and Spain and spanned the acute and convalescent phases of COVID-19. The material from the prospective study consisted of cDNA or gDNA derived from T cells, B-cell-depleted T cells, or PBMCs. Subjects who had been exposed to COVID-19, were actively infected with it, or had recovered from it provided the deeply sampled blood TCRbeta repertoires that made up the dataset. The repertoires were released in a freely available public database intended as a resource for research on the immune response to SARS-CoV-2. Samples were obtained from the ongoing ImmuneRACE study (first 160 participants) and from about 1,300 subjects provided by 6 global collaborators. A de-identified subject ID, COVID-19 status, age in years and sex were almost always included in the sample metadata. Where available, HLA class I and class II types were taken from metadata supplied by the sample provider and were not determined by assay-based typing.

This clone was counted once. What antigen it recognizes has not been identified. No clone much larger than this one lies a single base away; base qualities are absent. Taken from the germline V gene, the CDR1 and CDR2 loops are SGHRS and YFSETQ. Compared with germline, V lacks 6 bases and J lacks 2 bases; bases without a gene match: 10. Inclusive of the bounding cysteine and phenylalanine, the CDR3 is 16 residues long. Of all the DNA, just the CDR3 is kept, 48 bases in frame from base 1. Study-wide findings and limitations: The amount of clinical and demographic metadata varied by source and participant and was provided uncurated.

TCRbeta CDR3 regions were amplified from genomic DNA using the immunoSEQ Assay, a bias-controlled multiplex PCR. For the original study's pipeline: The number of nucleated cells in each sample was estimated from the amplification of reference gene primers within the assay. To quantify the absolute abundance of each unique TCRbeta CDR3 rearrangement, sequence reads were collapsed and filtered. For each sample, productive Simpson clonality was calculated as the square root of Simpson's diversity index across productive rearrangements. The source is immuneACCESS, and TCRdb retained only in-frame sequences with V and J called. Part of the clones is not carried over; for the studies checked, unresolved V genes explain less than half of this, and the remainder is unexplained. The D gene and trimming were derived from the DNA, and the V and J assignments and clone size from that table. This sample holds some 150,000 clones; 85% to 90% were observed only once. The ten largest clonotypes hold approximately 8.3% of the sample.

Each collaborating institution followed its own protocols to collect whole blood in K2EDTA tubes. For TCRbeta analysis, collaborators shipped samples in one of three forms: frozen whole blood, isolated PBMCs, or DNA extracted from either of those sample types. Material for sequencing was peripheral blood. The clonotype originates from a woman aged 55-70 years with acute or convalescent COVID-19. The rearranged segments are TRBV5-1 and TRBJ2-3, and 9 junction bases match TRBD2. The DNA sequence is as follows: TGCGCCAGCAATCTCCGGCTAGCGGGAATCACAGATACGCAGTATTTT. This codes for CASNLRLAGITDTQYF.